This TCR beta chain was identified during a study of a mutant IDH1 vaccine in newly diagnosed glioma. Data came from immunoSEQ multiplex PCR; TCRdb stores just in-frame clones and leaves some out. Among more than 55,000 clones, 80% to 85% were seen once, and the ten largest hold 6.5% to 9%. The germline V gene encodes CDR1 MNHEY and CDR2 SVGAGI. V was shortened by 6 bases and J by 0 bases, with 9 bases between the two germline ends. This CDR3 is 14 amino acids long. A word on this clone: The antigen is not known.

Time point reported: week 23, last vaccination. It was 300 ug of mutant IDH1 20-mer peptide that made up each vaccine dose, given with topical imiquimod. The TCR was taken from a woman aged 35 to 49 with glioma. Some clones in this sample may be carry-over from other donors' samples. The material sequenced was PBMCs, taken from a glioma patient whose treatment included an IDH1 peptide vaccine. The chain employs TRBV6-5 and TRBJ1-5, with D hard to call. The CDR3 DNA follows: TGTGCCAGCAGGGACGGGTATAGCAATCAGCCCCAGCATTTT. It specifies CASRDGYSNQPQHF.